A selection of T cell receptor beta chains follows, all from one sample in a study of blood T cell repertoires in COVID-19. TCRdb keeps only in-frame clones here, not all; method: immunoSEQ multiplex PCR. Here the sample spans 200,000 to 250,000 clones, 70% to 90% being singletons. Sequencing was done on a sample of peripheral blood. Receptors were obtained from a woman aged 18 to 35 who had recovered from COVID-19. The CDR3 runs from the conserved cysteine through the conserved F or W. A D gene is named only where the DNA matches it firmly. Expanded clones get a size class; other rows say once, few or many, or leave the size out.

D,V,length,J,size,CDR3,DNA
NA,TRBV2,17,TRBJ2-2,NA,CASSWEGRQANTGELFF,TGTGCCAGCAGTTGGGAGGGTCGACAGGCGAACACCGGGGAGCTGTTTTTT
NA,TRBV29-1,10,TRBJ2-3,NA,CSPSTDTQYF,TGCAGCCCTAGCACAGATACGCAGTATTTT
NA,TRBV9,13,TRBJ1-5,few,CASSAGFDQPQHF,TGTGCCAGCAGCGCGGGGTTTGATCAGCCCCAGCATTTT
TRBD2,TRBV6-4,15,TRBJ2-3,few,CASSDSLAGADTQYF,TGTGCCAGCAGTGACTCACTAGCGGGAGCAGATACGCAGTATTTT
NA,TRBV6-5,14,TRBJ2-5,NA,CASSYALRGETQYF,TGTGCCAGCAGTTACGCCCTTAGAGGGGAGACCCAGTACTTC
NA,TRBV4-3,14,TRBJ2-1,NA,CASSQPNSYNEQFF,TGCGCCAGCAGCCAACCAAACTCCTACAATGAGCAGTTCTTC
TRBD2,TRBV4-2,15,TRBJ2-1,once,CASSQDLLAYNEQFF,TGTGCCAGCAGCCAAGATTTACTAGCGTACAATGAGCAGTTCTTC
NA,TRBV30,15,TRBJ1-4,NA,CAWSVFQGINEKLFF,TGTGCCTGGAGTGTATTCCAGGGGATAAATGAAAAACTGTTTTTT
TRBD2,TRBV5-1,20,TRBJ2-1,once,CASSFWLGLAGISSYNEQFF,TGCGCCAGCAGTTTTTGGCTGGGACTAGCGGGAATTAGCTCCTACAATGAGCAGTTCTTC
NA,TRBV7-9,14,TRBJ2-4,NA,CASSFIQAKNIQYF,TGTGCCAGCAGTTTCATACAAGCCAAAAACATTCAGTACTTC
TRBD2,TRBV6-5,13,TRBJ2-7,few,CASRRLAGYEQYF,TGTGCCAGCAGACGACTAGCTGGCTACGAGCAGTACTTC
TRBD1,TRBV7-9,16,TRBJ1-1,NA,CASSPRLGQVRTEAFF,TGTGCCAGCAGCCCCCGCCTTGGACAGGTCAGGACTGAAGCTTTCTTT
TRBD2,TRBV11-3,13,TRBJ2-7,NA,CASSLGLAGEQYF,TGTGCCAGCAGCTTAGGGCTAGCGGGCGAGCAGTACTTC
NA,TRBV15,17,TRBJ1-5,NA,CATSRNTGSPSYQPQHF,TGTGCCACCAGCAGAAATACAGGGTCCCCATCTTATCAGCCCCAGCATTTT
TRBD2,TRBV30,14,TRBJ2-1,NA,CAWTEGLAGSEQFF,TGTGCCTGGACCGAGGGACTAGCGGGTAGTGAGCAGTTCTTC